This T cell receptor (beta chain) was sequenced during a study of blood T cell repertoires in COVID-19. Turning to the study itself: The analysed material was cDNA or gDNA that came from T cells, B-cell-depleted T cells, or PBMCs.

The CDR3 is 15 amino acids. V shed 7 bases and J 2 bases; nucleotides not matched to a gene: 10. Germline V lookup: CDR1 LNHDA, CDR2 SQIVND (reference sequence). In the original processing: It was from reference gene primer amplification that nucleated cell counts were estimated. Assay used: immunoSEQ multiplex PCR; TCRdb lists only in-frame clones, some missing. Clone size and the V and J calls come from that table; the DNA yielded D and trimming. The data contain about 240,000 clones, about 80% of them singletons. This clonotype was sampled from a woman of 80 years or more with acute or convalescent COVID-19. This sequence joins TRBV19 and TRBJ1-2, with TRBD1 identical over 7 bases. Source material: peripheral blood. The CDR3 spells CASMPPDRTNYGYTF. CDR3 DNA: TGTGCCAGTATGCCCCCGGACAGGACGAACTATGGCTACACCTTC.